The clone carrying this T cell receptor (beta chain) was found a few times. Its specificity is unknown. These data come from a study of T-cell memory formation after mild COVID-19. TCR alpha and TCR beta cDNA libraries carrying sample barcodes and UMIs came from 5'RACE with constant-segment primers. MiXCR, run by TCRdb on the 5' RACE reads, gives a single entry per CDR3 protein. Among 300,000 or so distinct CDR3 sequences listed, roughly 15% were seen once. Trimming took off 1 base at V and 4 bases at J, with 19 bases between the two ends. Looked up from germline, CDR1 is SGHVS and CDR2 is FNYEAQ. This CDR3 has 18 amino acids. Study outcomes and limitations: Researchers found some responding clones in pre-infection memory, a sign that cross-reactive memory joined. Second-wave clones peaking on day 37 lacked confirmed SARS-CoV-2 specificity. The main location of contracting CD4+ clones was CM and EM, and that of contracting CD8+ clones was EMRA.

Sequences were obtained from PBMCs or a T cell subset sorted from them (not recorded which). V usage is TRBV7-6 and J usage is TRBJ2-2, with D maybe TRBD1 (6 bases). The origin of this receptor is a man aged 18 to 29 who had mild COVID-19 (a few samples of this study predate the infection). Cell type and time point are not known. CDR3 residues: CASSLGAGRPGVTGELFF. The DNA for the CDR3 is TGTGCCAGCAGCTTAGGTGCAGGGCGGCCAGGGGTCACCGGGGAGCTGTTTTTT. The full variable domain, with the rest looked up from reference TRBV7-6 and TRBJ2-2, is GAGVSQSPRYKVTKRGQDVALRCDPISGHVSLYWYRQALGQGPEFLTYFNYEAQQDKSGLPNDRFSAERPEGSISTLTIQRTEQRDSAMYRCASSLGAGRPGVTGELFFGEGSRLTVL.